This T cell receptor (beta chain) was recorded in a study of T cell repertoires in cytomegalovirus infection. In the study overall: It was recently identified HLA-C-restricted and well-studied HLA-B-restricted CMV epitopes that the study used. Shared public TCR beta signatures pointed to both CMV infection and a matching HLA type.

The CDR3 sequence is 15 residues long. The trim removed 0 bases at V and 4 bases at J, leaving 2 bases unmatched. Per the germline V gene, CDR1 is SGHNT and CDR2 is YYREEE (reference sequence). This clonotype was detected ten times or more. Its antigen is not identified. MiXCR was run by TCRdb on the reads, yielding one entry per CDR3 protein. Of about 920,000 distinct CDR3 sequences listed, roughly a third were seen once; the top ten hold about an eighth. The chain carries TRBV5-4 and TRBJ1-1; 11 bases fit TRBD1. This specimen was cultured CD8+ T cells from PBMCs, taken from culture after CMV antigen stimulation. This clonotype was sampled from a human donor in good health (CMV status not recorded). Some clones in this sample may be carry-over from other donors' samples. The CDR3 loop reads CASSLGGQGGTEAFF. The DNA for the CDR3 is TGTGCCAGCAGCTTGGGGGGACAGGGGGGCACTGAAGCTTTCTTT.